This TCR beta chain was sequenced for a study of blood T cells in healthy people across ages. Regarding the study as a whole: It was held that diversity estimates obtained from one million T cells represented underestimates.

The CDR3 covers 16 residues. The germline V gene has CDR1 DFQATT and CDR2 SNEGSKA (reference sequence). V was cut by 2 bases and J by 7 bases, with 20 bases left in between. Ten milliliters of peripheral blood were drawn from each donor into EDTA-treated tubes. The second PCR ran roughly 7 to 12 cycles with a sample-barcoded 5' primer and J-beta primers. TCRdb processed the 5' RACE reads anew with MiXCR; each CDR3 protein has one entry. The sample contains about 1.4 million distinct CDR3 sequences, roughly 60% of which appear only once. Notes on this clonotype: Antigen specificity is unknown.

What was sequenced was blood. The origin of this receptor is a man aged 18 to 30 in good health. The chain joins TRBV20-1 to TRBJ1-4; D might be TRBD1 (5 bases). The chain's CDR3 is CSARSPREGWSEKLFF. The CDR3 DNA follows: TGCAGTGCTAGATCACCCCGAGAGGGGTGGAGTGAAAAACTGTTTTTT.